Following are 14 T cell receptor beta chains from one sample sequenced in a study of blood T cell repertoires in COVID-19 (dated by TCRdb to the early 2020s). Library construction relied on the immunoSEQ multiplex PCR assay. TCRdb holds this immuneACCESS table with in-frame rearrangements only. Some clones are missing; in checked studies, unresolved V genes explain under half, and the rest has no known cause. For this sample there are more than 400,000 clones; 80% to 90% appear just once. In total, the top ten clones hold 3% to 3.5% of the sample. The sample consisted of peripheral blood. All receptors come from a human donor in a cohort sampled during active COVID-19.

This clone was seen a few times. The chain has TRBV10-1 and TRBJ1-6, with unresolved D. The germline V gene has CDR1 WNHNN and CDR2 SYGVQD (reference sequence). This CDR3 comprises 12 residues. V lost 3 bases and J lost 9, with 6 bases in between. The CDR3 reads CASSERVSPLHF. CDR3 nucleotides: TGCGCCAGCAGTGAAAGAGTTTCACCCCTCCACTTT.

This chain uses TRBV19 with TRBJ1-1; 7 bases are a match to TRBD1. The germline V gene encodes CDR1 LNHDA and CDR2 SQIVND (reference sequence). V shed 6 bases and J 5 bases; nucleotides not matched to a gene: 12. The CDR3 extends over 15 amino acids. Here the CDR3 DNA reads TGTGCCAGTAGGTGGGAGACAGGGCCGGGGACTGAAGCTTTCTTT. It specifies CASRWETGPGTEAFF.

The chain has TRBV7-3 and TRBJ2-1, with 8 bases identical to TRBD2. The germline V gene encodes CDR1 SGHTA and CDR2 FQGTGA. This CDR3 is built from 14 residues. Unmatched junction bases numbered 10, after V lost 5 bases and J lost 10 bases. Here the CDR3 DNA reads TGTGCCAGCAGCCCCCTCAGCGGGAGCGAGGAGCAGTTCTTC. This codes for CASSPLSGSEEQFF.

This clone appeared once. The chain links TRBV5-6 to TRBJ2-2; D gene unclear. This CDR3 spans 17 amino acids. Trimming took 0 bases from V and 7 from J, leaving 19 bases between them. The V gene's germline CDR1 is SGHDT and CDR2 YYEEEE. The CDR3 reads CASSLVGAQIISGELFF. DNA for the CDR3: TGTGCCAGCAGCTTGGTTGGAGCCCAGATCATCAGCGGGGAGCTGTTTTTT.

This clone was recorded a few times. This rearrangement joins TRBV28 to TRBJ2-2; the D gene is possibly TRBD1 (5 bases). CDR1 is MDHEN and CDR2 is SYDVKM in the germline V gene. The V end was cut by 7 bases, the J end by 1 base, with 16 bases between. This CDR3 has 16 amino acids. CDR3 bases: TGTGCCAGCATGACGCGAGCAGGGCTGAACACCGGGGAGCTGTTTTTT. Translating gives CASMTRAGLNTGELFF.

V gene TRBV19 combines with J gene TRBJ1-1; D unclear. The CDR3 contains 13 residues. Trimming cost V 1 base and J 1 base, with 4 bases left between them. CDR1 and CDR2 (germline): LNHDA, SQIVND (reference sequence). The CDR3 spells CASSIAQNTEAFF. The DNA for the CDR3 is TGTGCCAGTAGTATAGCACAGAACACTGAAGCTTTCTTT.

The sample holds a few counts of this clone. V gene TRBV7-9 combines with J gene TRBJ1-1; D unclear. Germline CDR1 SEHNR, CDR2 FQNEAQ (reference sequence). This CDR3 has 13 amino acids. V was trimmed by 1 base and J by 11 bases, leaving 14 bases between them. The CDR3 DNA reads TGTGCCAGCAGCTTAGAGACCGCGGCGGGGGCTTTCTTT. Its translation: CASSLETAAGAFF.

The CDR3 here is CASRREGGGELFF. CDR3 sequence (DNA): TGTGCCAGCAGGAGGGAGGGCGGCGGGGAGCTGTTTTTT. The chain has TRBV5-4 and TRBJ2-2; TRBD2 agrees at 7 bases. Germline loops: CDR1 SGHNT, CDR2 YYREEE (reference sequence). With 5 bases clipped from V and 7 bases from J, the junction kept 5 bases outside the gene matches. The CDR3 extends over 13 amino acids.

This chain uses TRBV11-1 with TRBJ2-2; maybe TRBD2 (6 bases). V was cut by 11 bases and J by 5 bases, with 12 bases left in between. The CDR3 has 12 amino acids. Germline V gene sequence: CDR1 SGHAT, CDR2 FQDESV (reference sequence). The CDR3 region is CASQEGTGELFF. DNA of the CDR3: TGTGCCTCCCAGGAGGGGACCGGGGAGCTGTTTTTT.

The CDR3 sequence: CASSLYRGTSTDTQYF. CDR3 sequence (DNA): TGTGCCAGCAGCTTGTATCGGGGGACGAGCACAGATACGCAGTATTTT. The rearrangement links TRBV5-8 to TRBJ2-3; TRBD2 is a possible D gene (6 bases). Looked up from germline, CDR1 is SGHTS and CDR2 is YDEGEE. This CDR3 is built from 16 residues. V was pared by 1 base and J by 0 bases, with 12 bases between.

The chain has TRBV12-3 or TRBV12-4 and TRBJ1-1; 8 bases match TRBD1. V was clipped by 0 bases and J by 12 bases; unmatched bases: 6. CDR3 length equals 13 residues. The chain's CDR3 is CASSLATGDRTFF. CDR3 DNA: TGTGCCAGCAGTTTAGCGACAGGGGACCGGACTTTCTTT.

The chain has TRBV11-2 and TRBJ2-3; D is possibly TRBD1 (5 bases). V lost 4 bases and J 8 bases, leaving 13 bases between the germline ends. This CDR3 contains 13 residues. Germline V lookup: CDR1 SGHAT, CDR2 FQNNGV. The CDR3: CASSSREGGTQYF. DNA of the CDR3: TGTGCCAGCAGCTCCAGGGAAGGCGGTACGCAGTATTTT.

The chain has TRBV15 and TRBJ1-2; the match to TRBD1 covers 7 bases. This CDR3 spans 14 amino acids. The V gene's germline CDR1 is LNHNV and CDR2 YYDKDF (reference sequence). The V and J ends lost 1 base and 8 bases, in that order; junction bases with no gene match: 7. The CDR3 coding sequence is TGTGCCACCAGCAGAGGACAGGGTTTAGCCGGCTACACCTTC. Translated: CATSRGQGLAGYTF. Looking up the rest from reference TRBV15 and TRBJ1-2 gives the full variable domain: DAMVIQNPRYQVTQFGKPVTLSCSQTLNHNVMYWYQQKSSQAPKLLFHYYDKDFNNEADTPDNFQSRRPNTSFCFLDIRSPGLGDTAMYLCATSRGQGLAGYTFGSGTRLTVV.

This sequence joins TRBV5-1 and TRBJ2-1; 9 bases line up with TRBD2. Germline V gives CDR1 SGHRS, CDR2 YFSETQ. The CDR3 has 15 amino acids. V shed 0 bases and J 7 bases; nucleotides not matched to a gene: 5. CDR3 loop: CASSLAGSGRNEQFF. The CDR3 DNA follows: TGCGCCAGCAGCTTGGCCGGTAGCGGGAGAAATGAGCAGTTCTTC.